Below, 7 T cell receptor beta chains from the same sample are listed, as sequenced in a study of blood T cells in healthy people across ages. With a J-beta primer mix and a sample-barcoded 5' primer, a second PCR ran about 7 to 12 cycles. TCRdb used MiXCR to reprocess the 5' RACE reads, holding one entry per CDR3 protein. In the table there are 1.5 million to 2 million distinct CDR3 sequences, 49% of which are singletons. The sequenced sample consisted of blood. These TCRs come from a middle-aged woman in good health.

The V gene is TRBV25-1, the J gene TRBJ2-5; 13 nucleotides align to TRBD2. Germline V gene data show CDR1 as MGHDK and CDR2 as SYGVNS. This CDR3 region has 15 residues. V shed 4 bases, J shed 11 bases, and the junction held 10 bases outside the gene matches. CDR3 nucleotide sequence: TGTGCCAGCAGTGCTACTAGCGGGGGGGCCAGTGAGCAGTACTTC. It encodes CASSATSGGASEQYF.

This clonotype was observed many times. V gene TRBV7-2 combines with J gene TRBJ2-7; D might be TRBD1 or TRBD2, each matching 7 bases. With 5 bases removed from V and 3 bases from J, the gap between germline ends came to 11 bases. Germline V gives CDR1 SGHTA, CDR2 FQGNSA. The CDR3 length is 13 residues. CDR3 sequence: CASSPGGVYEQYF. The CDR3, as DNA: TGTGCCAGCAGCCCAGGGGGGGTCTACGAGCAGTACTTC.

This chain links TRBV5-1 with TRBJ2-7; D is unclear. Judging by the DNA end, TRBJ2-5 fits better; the J call may be wrong. Germline V CDR1 and CDR2: SGHRS, YFSETQ. The CDR3 extends over 15 amino acids. CDR3 nucleotides: TGCGCCAGCAGCTCGGGTGGAACTACAACAGAGACCCAGTACTTC. Amino acid sequence: CASSSGGTTTETQYF.

This chain links TRBV6-5 with TRBJ1-6; D possibly corresponds to TRBD1 (5 bases). The CDR3 runs 17 residues. Germline CDR1 and CDR2: MNHEY and SVGAGI. V shed 2 bases and J shed 0 bases, with 11 bases lying between them. This CDR3 reads CASSYTRGSSYNSPLHF. The CDR3 nucleotides read TGTGCCAGCAGTTACACCCGGGGGAGCTCCTATAATTCACCCCTCCACTTT.

The chain couples TRBV4-1 to TRBJ2-6; 11 bases line up with TRBD2. The CDR3 is 18 amino acids. CDR1 is MGHRA and CDR2 is YSYEKL in the germline V gene. Trimming at V came to 3 bases and at J to 1 base, leaving 5 bases not matched to a gene. The CDR3 is CASSQLAGGLSGANVLTF. The CDR3 region has the DNA TGCGCCAGCAGCCAGTTAGCGGGGGGGCTGTCTGGGGCCAACGTCCTGACTTTC.

This clonotype was seen once. The rearrangement uses TRBV6-6 and TRBJ2-3; the D gene is possibly TRBD2 (5 bases). The CDR3 is 14 residues long. Trimming left V 7 bases short and J 2 bases short, with 13 bases between. Germline CDR1 reads MNHNY; CDR2 reads SVGAGI (reference sequence). CDR3 residues: CASKREAVTDTQYF. Here the CDR3 DNA reads TGTGCCAGCAAAAGAGAAGCGGTCACAGATACGCAGTATTTT.

This clonotype was counted only a few times. V usage is TRBV27 and J usage is TRBJ2-7; 8 bases match TRBD1. The germline V gene has CDR1 MNHEY and CDR2 SMNVEV (reference sequence). J was trimmed by 3 bases and V by 5 bases; bases with no gene match: 9. This CDR3 spans 15 amino acids. DNA of the CDR3: TGTGCCAGCAGTCTGCCGGGACAGGCCTACTACGAGCAGTACTTC. Encoded protein: CASSLPGQAYYEQYF.